This T cell receptor beta chain was identified in a study of metastatic and nonmetastatic thyroid tumors. This clone was recorded at least ten times. This CDR3 is 16 amino acids long. The germline V gene has CDR1 SGHNT and CDR2 YENEEA. V was cut by 5 bases and J by 3 bases, with 20 bases left in between. Ahead of thyroid surgery, no patient had received treatment of any kind. TCRdb re-called clones via MiXCR from the PCR reads. The data contain roughly 19,000 clones, roughly 22% of them singletons. This clonotype was obtained from a male donor with papillary thyroid cancer or a benign thyroid nodule (not recorded which). Some clones in this sample may be carry-over from other donors' samples. The sample taken for sequencing was tumor tissue. This chain uses TRBV11-3 with TRBJ2-7; D tentatively fits TRBD1 or TRBD2 (5 bases each). CDR3 DNA sequence: TGTGCCAGCAGCACAGGCTCCGGGGTCCAAGACTACGAGCAGTACTTC. It codes for CASSTGSGVQDYEQYF.